The clone carrying this T cell receptor (beta chain) was detected a few times. Its specificity is not known. Amplification by 5'RACE using constant-segment primers produced TCR alpha and TCR beta cDNA libraries that carried sample barcodes and UMIs. TCRdb ran MiXCR on the 5' RACE reads and lists one entry per CDR3 protein. The data contain 49,000 or so distinct CDR3 sequences, approximately 7% of them singletons. The sample comes from a study of T-cell memory formation after mild COVID-19. Overall study results and limits: Clones that got smaller from day 15 to 85 had even CD4/CD8, while clones growing later tipped toward CD4+.

CDR3 length: 14 amino acids. V lost 4 bases to trimming and J lost 3 bases, with 13 bases between them. Germline CDR1 reads SGHDT; CDR2 reads YYEEEE. This TCR came from a man aged 18 to 30 who had mild COVID-19 (a few samples of this study predate the infection). Cell type and time point are not known. Input material: PBMCs or a T cell subset sorted from them (not recorded which). The rearrangement joins TRBV5-6 to TRBJ1-1; no definite D call. CDR3 protein: CASSPLGRYTEAFF. The DNA for the CDR3 is TGTGCCAGCAGCCCCTTAGGGAGGTACACTGAAGCTTTCTTT.